This TCR beta chain was sequenced for a study of T cell responses to AZD1222 COVID-19 vaccine. In the case of this clone: The antigen remains undetermined.

General study points: Clonal diversity was possibly underestimated, and the donors were mostly white British, with more females. Samples come after the peak T cell response, not at day 14. Baseline testing showed seropositivity in only five or six AZD1222 recipients.

This CDR3 has 13 residues. Germline loops: CDR1 MNHNY, CDR2 SVGAGI (reference sequence). J gave up 4 bases and V 6 bases, and 6 bases lay outside the gene matches. Clones were read by immunoSEQ multiplex PCR, and TCRdb kept only the in-frame ones, dropping some. This table has fewer than 150,000 clones, approximately 87% appearing once. V usage is TRBV6-6 and J usage is TRBJ2-7; TRBD1 matches 7 bases. The sample here was peripheral blood, taken 28 days after the second AZD1222 dose. This sequence was found in an adult who received the AZD1222 COVID-19 vaccine. CDR3 sequence reads: CASSRTGIYEQYV. Here the CDR3 DNA reads TGTGCCAGCAGCAGGACAGGAATTTACGAGCAGTACGTC.